The rows below give T cell receptor beta chains drawn from one sample of a study of CD4 and CD8 cells across lung adenocarcinoma regions. MiXCR, applied by TCRdb to the PCR reads, yields one record per CDR3 protein. The top ten clones hold around 95% of a sample with thousands of distinct CDR3 sequences, under 50% of them seen once. Sequencing was carried out using CD8+ T cells from the center of a lung tumor. These receptor sequences come from a male donor with lung adenocarcinoma. The CD4 and CD8 labels of this study may be unreliable. The CDR3 runs from the conserved cysteine through the conserved F or W. The D gene is left open where the match is weak. Clone size is given for some rows only: seen once, a few or many times, or a class if the clone is expanded.

V gene	clone size	J gene	D gene	CDR3 DNA	CDR3 protein
TRBV4-2	many	TRBJ2-1	-	TGTGCCAGCAGCCAAGATCCACGTGGTGGCTACAATGAGCAGTTCTTC	CASSQDPRGGYNEQFF
TRBV27	-	TRBJ1-1	-	TGTGCCAGCAGGACAGCCAACACTGAAGCTTTCTTT	CASRTANTEAFF
TRBV6-1	-	TRBJ2-5	-	TGTGCCAGCAGTGAGGGGGGGGGGGGCCGTGGCCAAGAGACCCAGTACTTC	CASSEGGGGRGQETQYF
TRBV6-1	many	TRBJ2-7	TRBD1	TGTGCCAGCAGTGTAACAGGGGGCGGGTCCTACGAGCAGTACTTC	CASSVTGGGSYEQYF
TRBV6-1	-	TRBJ2-3	-	TGTGCCAGCAGGGGGGGAATTGGAGTAACTAGCACAGATACGCAGTATTTT	CASRGGIGVTSTDTQYF
TRBV9	few	TRBJ2-1	-	TGTGCCAGCAGCGTAGTAGACGGGGGTGAGCAGTTCTTC	CASSVVDGGEQFF
TRBV12-3/TRBV12-4	few	TRBJ2-5	TRBD1	TGTGCCAGCAGTCCGGGACAGGGAGGGAGAGAGACCCAGTACTTC	CASSPGQGGRETQYF
TRBV6-5	few	TRBJ2-2	TRBD1	TGTGCCAACAGTTACCGGCAGGGGGCGACCGGGGAGCTGTTTTTT	CANSYRQGATGELFF
TRBV3-1	-	TRBJ2-7	-	TGTGCCAGCAGCCAGGCAGGCTCCTACGAGCAGTACTTC	CASSQAGSYEQYF
TRBV12-3/TRBV12-4	many	TRBJ2-5	-	TGTGCCAGCAGTTTAGGGACGGCTAGCTATCAAGAGACCCAGTACTTC	CASSLGTASYQETQYF
TRBV6-5	-	TRBJ2-5	-	TGTGCCAGCAGTTTAGGATGGAGTGTTTCCCCAACCCAGTACTTC	CASSLGWSVSPTQYF
TRBV9	-	TRBJ2-3	-	TGTGCCAGCAGCGCGCTACTCACAGATACGCAGTATTTT	CASSALLTDTQYF
TRBV6-5	many	TRBJ1-3	-	TGTGCCAGCAGTTACTCAGGGGGAAACACCATATATTTT	CASSYSGGNTIYF
TRBV6-5	few	TRBJ2-3	TRBD2	TGTGCCAGCAGTTACAGCGGGAGTAGCACAGATACGCAGTATTTT	CASSYSGSSTDTQYF
TRBV28	-	TRBJ2-3	-	TGTGCCAGCAGTTTGGGCGGGGCGGGCACAGATACGCAGTATTTT	CASSLGGAGTDTQYF
TRBV12-3/TRBV12-4	few	TRBJ2-6	-	TGTGCCAGCAGTTTATTAGGGTCTGGGGCCAACGTCCTGACTTTC	CASSLLGSGANVLTF
TRBV10-1	-	TRBJ2-7	-	TGCGCCAGCAACCGGGGGCTGCGAGCCACAGACACGCAGTACTTC	CASNRGLRATDTQYF
TRBV20-1	few	TRBJ2-3	-	TGCAGTGCAACTAGTTCCACAGATACGCAGTATTTT	CSATSSTDTQYF
TRBV6-5	many	TRBJ2-7	-	TGTGCCAGCAGTTACTCGATGCATCAGGGCCACGAGCAGTACTTC	CASSYSMHQGHEQYF
TRBV5-1	-	TRBJ1-1	TRBD1	TGCGCCAGCAGCCGACTGGGACAGCCGAACACTGAAGCTTTCTTT	CASSRLGQPNTEAFF
TRBV6-5	many	TRBJ2-3	-	TGTGCCAGCAGTTACGGGGTACTAACTAGCACAGATACGCAGTATTTT	CASSYGVLTSTDTQYF
TRBV10-2	-	TRBJ2-7	-	TGCGCCAGCAGGGACTATTTGGCGGGGTCCTCCTACGAGCAGTACTTC	CASRDYLAGSSYEQYF
TRBV5-1	-	TRBJ2-3	-	TGCGCCAGCAGCCATTACGAGGATACGCAGTATTTT	CASSHYEDTQYF
TRBV23-1	-	TRBJ1-1	TRBD1	TGCGCCAGCAGTCAATTCCCGGGACAGGGGCAGAAGAACACTGAAGCTTTCTTT	CASSQFPGQGQKNTEAFF
TRBV3-1	few	TRBJ2-7	-	TGTGCCAGCGCCGAGGACCGGAGCTCCTACGAGCAGTACTTC	CASAEDRSSYEQYF